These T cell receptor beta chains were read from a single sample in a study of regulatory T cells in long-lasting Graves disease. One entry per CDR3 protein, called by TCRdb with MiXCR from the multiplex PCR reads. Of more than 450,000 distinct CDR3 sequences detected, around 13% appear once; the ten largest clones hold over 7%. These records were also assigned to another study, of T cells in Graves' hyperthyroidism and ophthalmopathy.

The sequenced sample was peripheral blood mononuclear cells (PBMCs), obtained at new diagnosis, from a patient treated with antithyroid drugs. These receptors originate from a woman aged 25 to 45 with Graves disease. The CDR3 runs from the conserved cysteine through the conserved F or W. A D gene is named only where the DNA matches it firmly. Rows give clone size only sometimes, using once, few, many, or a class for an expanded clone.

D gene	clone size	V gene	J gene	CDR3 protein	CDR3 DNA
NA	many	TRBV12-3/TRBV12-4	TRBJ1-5	CASSLRQVNQPQHF	TGTGCCAGCAGTCTCCGACAGGTTAATCAGCCCCAGCATTTT
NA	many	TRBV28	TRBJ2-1	CASSPGTALMGEQFF	TGTGCCAGCAGCCCTGGGACGGCTCTGATGGGTGAGCAGTTCTTC
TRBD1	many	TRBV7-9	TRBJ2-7	CASSPRGQETYEQYF	TGTGCCAGCAGCCCCCGGGGACAGGAGACCTACGAGCAGTACTTC
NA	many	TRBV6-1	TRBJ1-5	CASIWGSNQPQHF	TGTGCCAGCATTTGGGGGAGCAATCAGCCCCAGCATTTT
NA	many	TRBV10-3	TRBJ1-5	CAISAGVGNQPQHF	TGTGCCATCAGTGCCGGGGTTGGCAATCAGCCCCAGCATTTT
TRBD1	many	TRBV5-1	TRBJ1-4	CASSLGQRNEKLFF	TGTGCCAGCAGCCTGGGACAGCGGAATGAAAAACTGTTTTTT
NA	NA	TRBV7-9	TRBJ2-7	CASRMESSYEQYF	TGTGCCAGCAGGATGGAGAGCTCCTACGAGCAGTACTTC
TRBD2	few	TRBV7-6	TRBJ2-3	CASSLGRWSSGSTDTQYF	TGTGCCAGCAGCTTAGGAAGGTGGTCTAGCGGTAGCACAGATACGCAGTATTTT
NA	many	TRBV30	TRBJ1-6	CAYQKSSYNSPLHF	TGTGCCTACCAGAAGAGCTCCTATAATTCACCCCTCCACTTT
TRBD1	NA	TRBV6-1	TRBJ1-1	CASSLSTGDTEAFF	TGTGCCAGCAGTCTCTCCACAGGGGACACTGAAGCTTTCTTT
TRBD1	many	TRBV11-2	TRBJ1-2	CASSETGGRSYGYTF	TGTGCCAGCAGCGAAACAGGGGGCCGGAGCTATGGCTACACCTTC
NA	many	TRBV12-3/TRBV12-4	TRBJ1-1	CASSPRGRNFAEAFF	TGTGCCAGCAGCCCCAGGGGACGGAATTTCGCTGAAGCTTTCTTT
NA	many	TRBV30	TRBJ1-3	CAWSGARAGNTIYF	TGTGCCTGGAGTGGGGCCCGAGCTGGAAACACCATATATTTT
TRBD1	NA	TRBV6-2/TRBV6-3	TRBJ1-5	CASSYSGTGNQPQHF	TGTGCCAGCAGTTACTCTGGGACAGGGAACCAGCCCCAGCATTTT
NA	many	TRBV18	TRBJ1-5	CASSPGGPGQPQHF	TGTGCCAGCTCACCGGGGGGGCCCGGACAGCCCCAGCATTTT
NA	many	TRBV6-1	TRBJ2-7	CASRTGPTQDEQYF	TGTGCCAGCAGAACCGGCCCAACCCAGGACGAGCAGTACTTC
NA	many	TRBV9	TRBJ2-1	CASSVARLAIHYNEQFF	TGTGCCAGCAGCGTAGCTCGGCTAGCTATACATTACAATGAGCAGTTCTTC
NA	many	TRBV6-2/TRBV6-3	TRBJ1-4	CASSYSLGVGDEKLFF	TGTGCCAGCAGTTACTCGCTAGGGGTAGGCGATGAAAAACTGTTTTTT